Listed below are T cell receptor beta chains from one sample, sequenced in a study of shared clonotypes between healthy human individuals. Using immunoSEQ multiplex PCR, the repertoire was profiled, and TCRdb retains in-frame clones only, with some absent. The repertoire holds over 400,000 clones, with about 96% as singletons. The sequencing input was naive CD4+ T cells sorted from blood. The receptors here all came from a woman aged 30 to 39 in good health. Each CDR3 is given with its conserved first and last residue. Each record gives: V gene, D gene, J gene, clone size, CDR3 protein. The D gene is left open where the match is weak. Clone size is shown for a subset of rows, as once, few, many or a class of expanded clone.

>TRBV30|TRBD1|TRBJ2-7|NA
CAWSATGAYEQYF
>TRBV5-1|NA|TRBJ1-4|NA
CASTFLGDPTEKLFF
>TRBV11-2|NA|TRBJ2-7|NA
CASSLVGGQYF
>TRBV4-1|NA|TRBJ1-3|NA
CASSQREGINTIYF
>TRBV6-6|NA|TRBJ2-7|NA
CASSYSEGLGEQYF
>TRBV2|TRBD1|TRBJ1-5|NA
CASSLDRGPTQPQHF
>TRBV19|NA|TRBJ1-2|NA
CASSISGSLNYGYTF
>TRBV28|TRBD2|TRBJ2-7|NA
CASSFPLAGAKEQYF
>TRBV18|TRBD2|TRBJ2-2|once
CASSPPGLAGGDTGELFF
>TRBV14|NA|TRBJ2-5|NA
CASSSRDWSGRETQYF
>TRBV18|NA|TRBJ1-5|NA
CASSLGGSNQPQHF
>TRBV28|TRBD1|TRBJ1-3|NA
CASRSPGQGRVTIYF
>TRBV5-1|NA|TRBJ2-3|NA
CASSWTADTQYF
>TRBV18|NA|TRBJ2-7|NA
CASSPPRSSYEQYF
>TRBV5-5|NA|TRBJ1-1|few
CASSLNRDTEAFF
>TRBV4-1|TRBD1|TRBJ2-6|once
CASSQNHGGTGASGANVLTF
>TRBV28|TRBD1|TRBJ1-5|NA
CASSPQGQSSNQPQHF
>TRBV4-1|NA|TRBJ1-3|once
CASSQVTSTRASGNTIYF
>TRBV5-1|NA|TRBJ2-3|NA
CASSAQVPSTDTQYF
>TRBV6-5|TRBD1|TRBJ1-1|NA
CASSRQGMAFF
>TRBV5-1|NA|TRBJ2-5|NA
CASSLVVGTQETQYF
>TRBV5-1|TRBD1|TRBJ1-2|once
CASSDRTGGGYGYTF
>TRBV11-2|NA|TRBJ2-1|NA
CASSLSRWRYNEQFF
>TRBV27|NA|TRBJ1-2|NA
CASSWKGDYGYTF
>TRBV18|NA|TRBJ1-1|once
CASSPSGGASEAFF
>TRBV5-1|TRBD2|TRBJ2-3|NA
CASSTLAGGPNHTQYF
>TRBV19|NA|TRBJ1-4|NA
CASRGAGEKLFF
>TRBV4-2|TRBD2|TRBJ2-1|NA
CASSQLAGARNNEQFF
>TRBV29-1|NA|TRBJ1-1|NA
CSVGGRMNTEAFF
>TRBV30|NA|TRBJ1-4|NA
CAWSLERTGKLFF
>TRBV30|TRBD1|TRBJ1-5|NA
CAWSEWAGGIQPQHF
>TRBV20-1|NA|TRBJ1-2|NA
CSAPGSYGYTF
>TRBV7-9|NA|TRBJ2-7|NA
CASSPNYEQYF
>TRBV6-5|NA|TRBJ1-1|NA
CASRRGRMNTEAFF
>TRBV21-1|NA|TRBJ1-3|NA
CASSKKGTGDRINENTIYF
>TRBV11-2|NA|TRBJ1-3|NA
CASSRSGNTIYF
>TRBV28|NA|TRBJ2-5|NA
CASSPLLQETQYF
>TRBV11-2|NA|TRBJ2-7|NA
CASSLDMSEQYF
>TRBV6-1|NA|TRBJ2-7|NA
CASNPRTPLSYEQYF
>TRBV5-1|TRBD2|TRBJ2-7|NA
CASSSHTSGSPYEQYF